Each of the 30 T cell receptor beta chains below was sequenced from the same sample in a study of blood T cell repertoires in COVID-19 (dated by TCRdb to about 2020). Library preparation was by the immunoSEQ multiplex PCR assay. TCRdb retrieved this table from immuneACCESS and kept in-frame rearrangements only. Not all clones are present; in checked studies, unresolved V genes account for under half, and no reason is known for the remainder. The sample includes tens of thousands of clones, with about nine tenths observed a single time. The leading ten clones occupy 15% to 20% of the sample. Source material: peripheral blood. These receptors were collected from a man between 65 and 85 years old with acute or convalescent COVID-19.

This clone was recorded once. This rearrangement joins TRBV19 to TRBJ2-1; 10 bases fit TRBD2. V shed 5 bases, J shed 7 bases, and the junction held 14 bases outside the gene matches. The CDR3 is 17 amino acids. Germline lookup yields CDR1 LNHDA and CDR2 SQIVND (reference sequence). The CDR3 region is CASSPDSGRGRVNEQFF. The CDR3 nucleotides read TGTGCCAGTAGTCCTGACAGCGGGAGGGGGAGGGTGAATGAGCAGTTCTTC.

The rearrangement links TRBV4-2 to TRBJ2-4; D is uncertain. Germline CDR1 is LGHNA and CDR2 is YNFKEQ. Trimming left V 3 bases short and J 9 bases short, with 12 bases between. The CDR3 totals 13 residues. The CDR3 protein is CASSQAGPGIQYF. The CDR3 nucleotides are TGTGCCAGCAGCCAGGCTGGGCCAGGCATTCAGTACTTC.

The V call is TRBV7-2, the J call TRBJ2-1, with D maybe TRBD1 (6 bases). V was cut by 5 bases and J by 4 bases, with 12 bases left in between. Per germline, CDR1 SGHTA and CDR2 FQGNSA. The CDR3 spans 14 residues. CDR3 DNA sequence: TGTGCCAGCAGCCCAGGGGTGAGGTACAATGAGCAGTTCTTC. This encodes CASSPGVRYNEQFF.

The J gene is TRBJ2-1, the V gene TRBV7-2; TRBD2 aligns across 8 bases. This CDR3 contains 14 residues. Trimming took 0 bases from V and 8 from J; bases not matched to a gene: 3. Germline CDR1 reads SGHTA; CDR2 reads FQGNSA. Here the CDR3 DNA reads TGTGCCAGCAGCTTAGCGACTAGCGACTATGAGCAGTTCTTC. The encoded protein is CASSLATSDYEQFF. Combining the CDR3 with reference TRBV7-2 and TRBJ2-1 gives the whole variable domain GAGVSQSPSNKVTEKGKDVELRCDPISGHTALYWYRQSLGQGLEFLIYFQGNSAPDKSGLPSDRFSAERTGGSVSTLTIQRTQQEDSAVYLCASSLATSDYEQFFGPGTRLTVL.

The genes are TRBV25-1 and TRBJ2-3; no clear D. The V gene's germline CDR1 is MGHDK and CDR2 SYGVNS. This CDR3 contains 14 residues. The germline V and J ends were trimmed by 1 base and 2 bases, with 7 bases remaining between them. CDR3 coding DNA: TGTGCCAGCAGTGAATTGAGCTCCACAGATACGCAGTATTTT. Translating gives CASSELSSTDTQYF.

The chain joins TRBV9 to TRBJ2-3; D perhaps matches TRBD2 (5 bases). Trimming left V 4 bases short and J 2 bases short, with 17 bases between. The germline V gene has CDR1 SGDLS and CDR2 YYNGEE. The CDR3 extends over 16 amino acids. DNA of the CDR3: TGTGCCAGCAGCTCGAAGGGCGGGTCATACACAGATACGCAGTATTTT. As protein: CASSSKGGSYTDTQYF.

V usage is TRBV6-5 and J usage is TRBJ1-6; 9 bases match TRBD1. Trimming cost V 8 bases and J 5 bases; bases outside gene matches: 4. CDR1 is MNHEY and CDR2 is SVGAGI in the germline V gene. CDR3 length: 14 amino acids. CDR3 in DNA: TGTGCCAGCTCCTGGACAGGGGATAATTCACCCCTCCACTTT. Translation gives CASSWTGDNSPLHF.

The genes are TRBV21-1 and TRBJ2-7; TRBD1 is the table's D call, not checked against the DNA. TRBV21-1 is an annotated pseudogene. The CDR3 spans 17 residues. The CDR3 coding sequence is TGTGCCAGCAGCAAAGAAGTTTACAGGGCTAAAACCTACGAGCAGTACTTC. It codes for CASSKEVYRAKTYEQYF.

The chain is built from TRBV5-1 and TRBJ1-2; 10 bases fit TRBD1. Losses at the gene ends were 2 bases for V and 9 bases for J; bases not matched to a gene: 4. Germline-derived CDR1 and CDR2 are SGHRS and YFSETQ. The CDR3 loop spans 13 amino acids. In DNA, the CDR3 is TGCGCCAGCAGCTTCCGACAGGGGGCAAGCTACACCTTC. This encodes CASSFRQGASYTF. Full variable domain (rest looked up from reference TRBV5-1 and TRBJ1-2): KAGVTQTPRYLIKTRGQQVTLSCSPISGHRSVSWYQQTPGQGLQFLFEYFSETQRNKGNFPGRFSGRQFSNSRSEMNVSTLELGDSALYLCASSFRQGASYTFGSGTRLTVV.

The chain employs TRBV3-1 (or the pseudogene TRBV3-2) and TRBJ1-5, with a weak D call TRBD1 (5 bases). V dropped 4 bases and J dropped 1 base, with 11 bases sitting between them. This CDR3 spans 15 amino acids. Germline V gene data show CDR1 as LGHDT and CDR2 as YNNKEL (reference sequence). CDR3 sequence: CASSPTGVSNQPQHF. The CDR3 region has the DNA TGTGCCAGCAGCCCCACAGGAGTGAGCAATCAGCCCCAGCATTTT.

Remarks on this clone: The junction shows a germline mismatch at one end, possibly a read error. This rearrangement joins TRBV6-4 to TRBJ2-7; D remains unclear. Germline CDR1 is MRHNA and CDR2 is SNTAGT. There are 11 residues in the CDR3. In DNA form, the CDR3 reads TGTGCCAGCAGTGACTCCTGCGAGCAGTACTTC. Its protein is CASSDSCEQYF.

This sequence joins TRBV9 and TRBJ1-5; unclear D gene. This CDR3 contains 13 residues. Germline CDR1 SGDLS, CDR2 YYNGEE. V was shortened by 2 bases and J by 4 bases, with 7 bases between the two germline ends. CDR3 nucleotide sequence: TGTGCCAGCAGCGTGGAGTATAATCAGCCCCAGCATTTT. It yields the protein CASSVEYNQPQHF.

The CDR3 region has the DNA TGTGCCAGCAGTTTGTCCGGACTTGACTCTGGAAACACCATATATTTT. Amino acids: CASSLSGLDSGNTIYF. V is TRBV28 and J is TRBJ1-3; D unclear. The CDR3 loop spans 16 amino acids. Trimming took off 3 bases at V and 0 bases at J, with 12 bases between the two ends. Germline-derived CDR1 and CDR2 are MDHEN and SYDVKM. Full variable domain (rest looked up from reference TRBV28 and TRBJ1-3): DVKVTQSSRYLVKRTGEKVFLECVQDMDHENMFWYRQDPGLGLRLIYFSYDVKMKEKGDIPEGYSVSREKKERFSLILESASTNQTSMYLCASSLSGLDSGNTIYFGEGSWLTVV.

The chain carries TRBV9 and TRBJ1-5; TRBD1 aligns across 9 bases. The V gene end was trimmed by 0 bases and the J gene end by 6 bases; junction bases not matched to a gene: 7. The CDR3 is made up of 16 amino acids. Looked up from germline, CDR1 is SGDLS and CDR2 is YYNGEE. The DNA of the CDR3 is TGTGCCAGCAGCGTAGATGGGACAGGGTCGGGTCAGCCCCAGCATTTT. Its translation is CASSVDGTGSGQPQHF. Together with reference TRBV9 and TRBJ1-5, the CDR3 gives the full variable domain: DSGVTQTPKHLITATGQRVTLRCSPRSGDLSVYWYQQSLDQGLQFLIQYYNGEERAKGNILERFSAQQFPDLHSELNLSSLELGDSALYFCASSVDGTGSGQPQHFGDGTRLSIL.

CDR3 region: CASSSPRTSGRYEQYF. In DNA form, the CDR3 reads TGTGCCAGCAGTTCGCCCCGGACTAGCGGGAGATACGAGCAGTACTTC. This chain connects TRBV27 to TRBJ2-7; 13 positions agree with TRBD2. The CDR3 has 16 amino acids. Germline V gene sequence: CDR1 MNHEY, CDR2 SMNVEV (reference sequence). V lost 4 bases, J lost 4 bases, and 7 bases stayed unmatched.

This clone came up a few times. CDR3 sequence: CASSLERTGGLEGYGYTF. For the CDR3, the DNA is TGTGCCAGCAGCTTAGAAAGGACAGGGGGGTTAGAGGGCTATGGCTACACCTTC. This chain connects TRBV7-2 to TRBJ1-2, with 10 positions matching TRBD1. The V segment lost 1 base and the J segment 4 bases; nucleotides outside the gene matches: 12. The germline V gene encodes CDR1 SGHTA and CDR2 FQGNSA. There are 18 residues in the CDR3. The whole variable domain, remainder taken from reference TRBV7-2 and TRBJ1-2, is GAGVSQSPSNKVTEKGKDVELRCDPISGHTALYWYRQSLGQGLEFLIYFQGNSAPDKSGLPSDRFSAERTGGSVSTLTIQRTQQEDSAVYLCASSLERTGGLEGYGYTFGSGTRLTVV.

The chain couples TRBV7-8 to TRBJ1-5; D possibly corresponds to TRBD1 (6 bases). Trimming pared 3 bases from V and 7 bases from J, leaving 16 bases between. This CDR3 is 15 amino acids long. Germline-derived CDR1 and CDR2 are SGHVS and FQNEAQ. Written as DNA, the CDR3 is TGTGCCAGCAGCTTGGGCACAGGGTCCGAGCAGCCCCAGCATTTT. Encoded protein: CASSLGTGSEQPQHF.

The chain joins TRBV2 to TRBJ2-1; D perhaps matches TRBD2 (5 bases). V was clipped by 3 bases and J by 4 bases, with 7 bases between them. This CDR3 region has 13 residues. CDR1 and CDR2 (germline): SNHLY, FYNNEI. In DNA form, the CDR3 reads TGTGCCAGCAGTGAGGAGGCGTACAATGAGCAGTTCTTC. Encoded protein: CASSEEAYNEQFF.

V usage is TRBV7-2 and J usage is TRBJ1-6; 9 nucleotides align to TRBD1. V shed 5 bases, J shed 7 bases, and the junction held 9 bases outside the gene matches. This CDR3 has 16 residues. In germline, CDR1 is SGHTA, CDR2 FQGNSA. This chain's CDR3 is CASSTGTGRGNSPLHF. DNA for the CDR3: TGTGCCAGCAGCACCGGGACAGGGAGAGGCAATTCACCCCTCCACTTT.

V and J are TRBV6-5 and TRBJ2-7; the D is unclear. The CDR3 has 15 residues. Trimming cost V 0 bases and J 2 bases, with 11 bases left between them. The germline gives CDR1 MNHEY, CDR2 SVGAGI. CDR3 amino acids: CASSYSAARAYEQYF. The CDR3 region has the DNA TGTGCCAGCAGTTACTCGGCCGCCCGGGCCTACGAGCAGTACTTC.

As DNA, the CDR3 is TGTGCCAGTAGTATCGGGGGGTGGACGGAAAACATTCAGTACTTC. It codes for CASSIGGWTENIQYF. V gene TRBV19 combines with J gene TRBJ2-4; 7 bases are a match to TRBD2. The CDR3 has 15 residues. The junction had 7 bases not matched to a gene; V was cut back by 3 bases and J by 5 bases. The germline CDR1 and CDR2 sequences are LNHDA and SQIVND (reference sequence).

The chain uses TRBV29-1 and TRBJ2-1, with D possibly being TRBD1 (5 bases). The CDR3 is 8 amino acids. The germline gives CDR1 SQVTM, CDR2 ANQGSEA. With 8 bases removed from V and 14 bases from J, the gap between germline ends came to 10 bases. CDR3 amino acids: CSTGLEFF. In DNA, the CDR3 is TGCAGCACAGGCTTGGAGTTCTTC.

This clone has a single count. The chain has TRBV7-2 and TRBJ2-7; TRBD1 matches 8 bases. Germline V lookup: CDR1 SGHTA, CDR2 FQGNSA. The CDR3 length is 15 residues. V dropped 5 bases and J dropped 0; count of bases not matched to a gene: 6. DNA of the CDR3: TGTGCCAGCAGCCTCAGGGGGCCAAGCTCCTACGAGCAGTACTTC. Translated: CASSLRGPSSYEQYF.

The rearrangement links TRBV1 to TRBJ2-1; TRBD2 is the table's D call, not checked against the DNA. TRBV1 is a pseudogene locus. This CDR3 is 14 amino acids long. The CDR3 DNA is TGCACCAGCAGCCAAGAAGGAGGGAGGCATGAGCAGTTCTTC. Translating it yields CTSSQEGGRHEQFF.

The chain couples TRBV28 to TRBJ2-5; no reliable D call. Between the trimmed V and J ends, which lost 6 bases and 0 bases, there was a span of 8 bases. Per the germline V gene, CDR1 is MDHEN and CDR2 is SYDVKM. The CDR3 spans 13 residues. The CDR3 nucleotides are TGTGCCAGCAGCGGCGGAAACCAAGAGACCCAGTACTTC. Translating it yields CASSGGNQETQYF. Looking up the rest from reference TRBV28 and TRBJ2-5 gives the full variable domain: DVKVTQSSRYLVKRTGEKVFLECVQDMDHENMFWYRQDPGLGLRLIYFSYDVKMKEKGDIPEGYSVSREKKERFSLILESASTNQTSMYLCASSGGNQETQYFGPGTRLLVL.

In nucleotides, the CDR3 is TGTGCCAGCAGCTTGGTGGGGACAGGGGGTGGCTACACCTTC. Protein product: CASSLVGTGGGYTF. The gene calls are TRBV5-4 and TRBJ1-2; 11 nucleotides align to TRBD1. The J segment lost 7 bases and the V segment lost 0 bases, leaving 2 bases of the junction unmatched. The CDR3 is 14 amino acids. Germline CDR1 and CDR2: SGHNT and YYREEE (reference sequence). The full variable domain, in which reference TRBV5-4 and TRBJ1-2 provide the parts outside the CDR3, is ETGVTQSPTHLIKTRGQQVTLRCSSQSGHNTVSWYQQALGQGPQFIFQYYREEENGRGNFPPRFSGLQFPNYSSELNVNALELDDSALYLCASSLVGTGGGYTFGSGTRLTVV.

This rearrangement joins TRBV16 to TRBJ1-5; no definite D call. V was pared by 4 bases and J by 1 base, with 14 bases between. CDR3 length equals 16 residues. Per germline, CDR1 KGHSY and CDR2 FQNENV. The CDR3 is CASSPILTGSNQPQHF. DNA for the CDR3: TGTGCCAGCAGCCCGATTCTAACGGGGAGCAATCAGCCCCAGCATTTT.

This sequence joins TRBV24-1 and TRBJ2-3, with D perhaps matching TRBD1 (7 bases). Trimming took off 3 bases at V and 5 bases at J, with 17 bases between the two ends. CDR1 is KGHDR, CDR2 SFDVKD, per germline. The CDR3 totals 16 residues. The CDR3 DNA reads TGTGCCACCAGTGATAGGGGCAGGGGGGCTGGAGATACGCAGTATTTT. This encodes CATSDRGRGAGDTQYF.

The chain carries TRBV5-4 and TRBJ1-2; D not resolved. CDR3 length equals 14 residues. The germline V and J ends were trimmed by 1 base and 4 bases, with 11 bases remaining between them. The germline V gene has CDR1 SGHNT and CDR2 YYREEE (reference sequence). The CDR3 spells CASSLLTGGYGYTF. The CDR3 DNA is TGTGCCAGCAGCTTGCTGACCGGAGGCTATGGCTACACCTTC.

This sequence joins TRBV12-3 or TRBV12-4 and TRBJ2-5, with unresolved D. The CDR3 sequence is 13 residues long. The V and J ends lost 3 bases and 5 bases respectively, with 10 bases between them. The CDR3 loop is CASSFPLEETQYF. CDR3 nucleotides: TGTGCCAGCAGTTTCCCTCTGGAGGAGACCCAGTACTTC.